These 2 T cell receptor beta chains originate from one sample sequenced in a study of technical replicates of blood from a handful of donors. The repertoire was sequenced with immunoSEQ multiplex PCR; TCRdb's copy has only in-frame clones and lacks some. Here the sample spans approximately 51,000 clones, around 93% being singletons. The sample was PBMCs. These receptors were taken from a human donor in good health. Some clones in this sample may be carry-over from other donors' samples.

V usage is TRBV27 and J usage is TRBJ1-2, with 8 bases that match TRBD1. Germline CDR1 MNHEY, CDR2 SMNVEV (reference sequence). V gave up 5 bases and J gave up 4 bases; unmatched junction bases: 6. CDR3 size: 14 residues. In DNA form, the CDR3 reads TGTGCCAGCAGTAGCACAGGGGGGGCCTATGGCTACACCTTC. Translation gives CASSSTGGAYGYTF.

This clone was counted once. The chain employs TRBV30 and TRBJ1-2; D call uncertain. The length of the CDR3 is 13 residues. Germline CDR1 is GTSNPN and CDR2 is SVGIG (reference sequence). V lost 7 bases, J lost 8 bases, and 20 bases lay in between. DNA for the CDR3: TGTGCCTCGCGCGGAGATTCTATGGCGGGCTACACCTTC. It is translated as CASRGDSMAGYTF. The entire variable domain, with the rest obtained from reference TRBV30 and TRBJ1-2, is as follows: SQTIHQWPATLVQPVGSPLSLECTVEGTSNPNLYWYRQAAGRGLQLLFYSVGIGQISSEVPQNLSASRPQDRQFILSSKKLLLSDSGFYLCASRGDSMAGYTFGSGTRLTVV.